This is a list of T cell receptor beta chains from one sample in a study of cytomegalovirus exposure and HLA in healthy donors. Data came from immunoSEQ multiplex PCR; TCRdb stores just in-frame clones and leaves some out. The table has roughly 100,000 clones, over 9% seen once. The sequenced sample was PBMCs. These TCRs come from a man aged 35 to 55 in good health and CMV-seropositive. Each CDR3 is given with its conserved first and last residue. The order of the fields is V gene, clone size, D gene, J gene, CDR3 protein, CDR3 DNA. The D gene is left open where the match is weak. Only part of the rows carry a size: once, few, many, or a class if the clone is expanded.

V gene: TRBV4-1
clone size: few
D gene: .
J gene: TRBJ1-4
CDR3 protein: CASSQDGGGQTGKLFF
CDR3 DNA: TGCGCCAGCAGCCAAGATGGGGGGGGCCAAACTGGAAAACTGTTTTTT

V gene: TRBV5-5
clone size: .
D gene: TRBD2
J gene: TRBJ2-1
CDR3 protein: CASSRTSGVGHNEQFF
CDR3 DNA: TGTGCCAGCAGCCGGACTAGCGGGGTGGGCCACAATGAGCAGTTCTTC

V gene: TRBV6-5
clone size: few
D gene: TRBD2
J gene: TRBJ2-1
CDR3 protein: CASRRVAGGPDEQFF
CDR3 DNA: TGTGCCAGCAGGAGAGTAGCGGGAGGGCCTGATGAGCAGTTCTTC

V gene: TRBV18
clone size: .
D gene: TRBD1
J gene: TRBJ2-5
CDR3 protein: CASSPGDRRIQETQYF
CDR3 DNA: TGTGCCAGCTCACCAGGGGACAGGAGGATCCAAGAGACCCAGTACTTC

V gene: TRBV6-5
clone size: few
D gene: .
J gene: TRBJ1-5
CDR3 protein: CASSNGQYSNQPQHF
CDR3 DNA: TGTGCCAGCAGCAACGGACAGTATAGCAATCAGCCCCAGCATTTT

V gene: TRBV5-1
clone size: few
D gene: TRBD2
J gene: TRBJ2-1
CDR3 protein: CASSFRGLAAGNEQFF
CDR3 DNA: TGCGCCAGCAGCTTTCGAGGGCTAGCGGCGGGCAATGAGCAGTTCTTC

V gene: TRBV4-2
clone size: many
D gene: .
J gene: TRBJ2-3
CDR3 protein: CASSQDPGGGPDTQYF
CDR3 DNA: TGTGCCAGCAGCCAAGATCCCGGAGGCGGCCCAGATACGCAGTATTTT

V gene: TRBV13
clone size: few
D gene: .
J gene: TRBJ2-7
CDR3 protein: CASSLGLSGSGSYEQYF
CDR3 DNA: TGTGCCAGCAGCTTAGGCCTTTCGGGGTCGGGCTCCTACGAGCAGTACTTC

V gene: TRBV7-6
clone size: .
D gene: TRBD2
J gene: TRBJ2-7
CDR3 protein: CASSLNGRAHEQYF
CDR3 DNA: TGTGCCAGCAGCTTAAACGGGAGGGCCCACGAGCAGTACTTC

V gene: TRBV6-1
clone size: .
D gene: TRBD2
J gene: TRBJ2-5
CDR3 protein: CASSELESGSDF
CDR3 DNA: TGTGCCAGCAGTGAATTAGAGAGCGGGAGCGACTTC

V gene: TRBV2
clone size: .
D gene: .
J gene: TRBJ2-2
CDR3 protein: CASRGRLQRQNTGELFF
CDR3 DNA: TGTGCCAGCAGAGGGAGACTGCAGCGGCAGAACACCGGGGAGCTGTTTTTT

V gene: TRBV29-1
clone size: .
D gene: .
J gene: TRBJ2-1
CDR3 protein: CSVPVHNEQFF
CDR3 DNA: TGCAGCGTGCCGGTGCACAATGAGCAGTTCTTC

V gene: TRBV19
clone size: .
D gene: .
J gene: TRBJ1-5
CDR3 protein: CASSIDTGIGQPQHF
CDR3 DNA: TGTGCCAGTAGTATCGACACAGGGATCGGTCAGCCCCAGCATTTT

V gene: TRBV18
clone size: few
D gene: .
J gene: TRBJ2-7
CDR3 protein: CASSLYEQYF
CDR3 DNA: TGTGCCAGCTCACTGTACGAGCAGTACTTC

V gene: TRBV4-1
clone size: .
D gene: TRBD2
J gene: TRBJ2-1
CDR3 protein: CASSQGLAGNNNEQFF
CDR3 DNA: TGCGCCAGCAGCCAAGGGCTAGCGGGGAATAACAATGAGCAGTTCTTC

V gene: TRBV19
clone size: .
D gene: .
J gene: TRBJ1-1
CDR3 protein: CASSILGNTEAFF
CDR3 DNA: TGTGCCAGTAGTATCCTCGGGAACACTGAAGCTTTCTTT

V gene: TRBV30
clone size: .
D gene: TRBD1
J gene: TRBJ1-4
CDR3 protein: CAWRTGQLLNEKLFF
CDR3 DNA: TGTGCCTGGAGGACGGGACAGCTCCTTAATGAAAAACTGTTTTTT

V gene: TRBV10-2
clone size: .
D gene: TRBD2
J gene: TRBJ2-6
CDR3 protein: CASSPGLAGVLSGANVLTF
CDR3 DNA: TGCGCCAGCAGTCCTGGACTAGCGGGAGTACTCTCCGGGGCCAACGTCCTGACTTTC

V gene: TRBV5-8
clone size: few
D gene: .
J gene: TRBJ1-4
CDR3 protein: CASPRDILNEKLFF
CDR3 DNA: TGTGCCAGTCCGAGGGACATCCTTAATGAAAAACTGTTTTTT

V gene: TRBV28
clone size: few
D gene: .
J gene: TRBJ1-2
CDR3 protein: CASSFGRTDYGYTF
CDR3 DNA: TGTGCCAGCAGTTTTGGCCGGACAGACTATGGCTACACCTTC

V gene: TRBV13
clone size: .
D gene: .
J gene: TRBJ1-5
CDR3 protein: CASSFRGYGNQPQHF
CDR3 DNA: TGTGCCAGCAGCTTCAGGGGATATGGCAATCAGCCCCAGCATTTT

V gene: TRBV11-3
clone size: .
D gene: TRBD2
J gene: TRBJ2-7
CDR3 protein: CASSLDLVAGAQYF
CDR3 DNA: TGTGCCAGCAGCTTGGATCTGGTAGCGGGAGCTCAGTACTTC

V gene: TRBV7-7
clone size: .
D gene: .
J gene: TRBJ2-3
CDR3 protein: CASRLAAVGDTQYF
CDR3 DNA: TGTGCTAGCAGGTTAGCGGCCGTCGGGGATACGCAGTATTTT

V gene: TRBV4-1
clone size: .
D gene: .
J gene: TRBJ2-1
CDR3 protein: CASSQVLLKQFF
CDR3 DNA: TGCGCCAGCAGCCAAGTACTATTGAAGCAGTTCTTC

V gene: TRBV7-2
clone size: few
D gene: .
J gene: TRBJ1-1
CDR3 protein: CASSQITEAFF
CDR3 DNA: TGTGCCAGCAGCCAGATCACTGAAGCTTTCTTT

V gene: TRBV9
clone size: .
D gene: TRBD1
J gene: TRBJ2-2
CDR3 protein: CASSGNTGVGELFF
CDR3 DNA: TGTGCCAGCAGCGGAAACACAGGGGTCGGGGAGCTGTTTTTT

V gene: TRBV7-2
clone size: few
D gene: TRBD1
J gene: TRBJ1-2
CDR3 protein: CASSLGRQGDYGYTF
CDR3 DNA: TGTGCCAGCAGCTTAGGGAGACAGGGCGACTATGGCTACACCTTC

V gene: TRBV2
clone size: many
D gene: TRBD2
J gene: TRBJ2-1
CDR3 protein: CASSVVAGVENEQFF
CDR3 DNA: TGTGCCAGCAGTGTAGTTGCGGGAGTTGAAAATGAGCAGTTCTTC

V gene: TRBV19
clone size: .
D gene: .
J gene: TRBJ1-2
CDR3 protein: CASSKDRLYSNYGYTF
CDR3 DNA: TGTGCCAGTAGTAAGGACCGACTATATTCTAACTATGGCTACACCTTC

V gene: TRBV2
clone size: .
D gene: .
J gene: TRBJ2-4
CDR3 protein: CASSETAASRGIQYF
CDR3 DNA: TGTGCCAGCAGTGAAACTGCGGCCTCCAGAGGCATTCAGTACTTC

V gene: TRBV6-5
clone size: few
D gene: TRBD2
J gene: TRBJ2-3
CDR3 protein: CASSGGRGDTQYF
CDR3 DNA: TGTGCCAGCAGTGGGGGGAGGGGAGATACGCAGTATTTT

V gene: TRBV2
clone size: .
D gene: TRBD1
J gene: TRBJ2-7
CDR3 protein: CASNNRGFRYEQYF
CDR3 DNA: TGTGCCAGCAACAACAGGGGTTTCAGGTACGAGCAGTACTTC

V gene: TRBV6-5
clone size: .
D gene: TRBD1
J gene: TRBJ1-2
CDR3 protein: CASTPRTGNGYTF
CDR3 DNA: TGTGCCAGCACCCCCAGGACAGGGAATGGCTACACCTTC

V gene: TRBV4-1
clone size: .
D gene: .
J gene: TRBJ1-5
CDR3 protein: CASSQEKMDISNQPQHF
CDR3 DNA: TGCGCCAGCAGCCAAGAAAAAATGGACATTAGCAATCAGCCCCAGCATTTT

V gene: TRBV27
clone size: few
D gene: .
J gene: TRBJ2-3
CDR3 protein: CASSLSLSGRTDTQYF
CDR3 DNA: TGTGCCAGCAGTTTATCCCTTAGCGGCCGCACAGATACGCAGTATTTT

V gene: TRBV11-3
clone size: few
D gene: TRBD1
J gene: TRBJ1-1
CDR3 protein: CASSLERGQNTEAFF
CDR3 DNA: TGTGCCAGCAGCTTAGAGAGGGGGCAGAACACTGAAGCTTTCTTT

V gene: TRBV5-1
clone size: .
D gene: TRBD1
J gene: TRBJ1-1
CDR3 protein: CASSDQTGQGLEAFF
CDR3 DNA: TGCGCCAGCAGCGACCAGACGGGACAGGGGCTTGAAGCTTTCTTT

V gene: TRBV6-5
clone size: few
D gene: TRBD2
J gene: TRBJ2-1
CDR3 protein: CASSERGWNEQFF
CDR3 DNA: TGTGCCAGCAGTGAGCGGGGTTGGAATGAGCAGTTCTTC

V gene: TRBV5-6
clone size: .
D gene: TRBD2
J gene: TRBJ2-5
CDR3 protein: CASILLAGVQETQYF
CDR3 DNA: TGTGCCAGCATTCTGCTAGCGGGAGTACAAGAGACCCAGTACTTC

V gene: TRBV29-1
clone size: .
D gene: TRBD1
J gene: TRBJ1-2
CDR3 protein: CSVVRRGHGYTF
CDR3 DNA: TGCAGCGTAGTTCGCAGGGGGCATGGCTACACCTTC

V gene: TRBV2
clone size: few
D gene: TRBD1
J gene: TRBJ1-4
CDR3 protein: CATKMDRVDEKLFF
CDR3 DNA: TGTGCCACCAAAATGGACAGGGTTGATGAAAAACTGTTTTTT

V gene: TRBV15
clone size: few
D gene: .
J gene: TRBJ1-1
CDR3 protein: CATSRSRSGANTEAFF
CDR3 DNA: TGTGCCACCAGCAGAAGTCGGAGTGGGGCGAACACTGAAGCTTTCTTT

V gene: TRBV29-1
clone size: .
D gene: TRBD1
J gene: TRBJ1-1
CDR3 protein: CSVDGTGRPEAFF
CDR3 DNA: TGCAGCGTCGACGGGACAGGGAGGCCTGAAGCTTTCTTT

V gene: TRBV11-1
clone size: .
D gene: .
J gene: TRBJ1-4
CDR3 protein: CASSDRQDRNEKLFF
CDR3 DNA: TGTGCCAGCAGCGACCGACAGGACCGTAATGAAAAACTGTTTTTT

V gene: TRBV15
clone size: few
D gene: TRBD2
J gene: TRBJ2-4
CDR3 protein: CATSRDRGLDDAKNIQYF
CDR3 DNA: TGTGCCACCAGCAGAGATCGCGGACTAGATGATGCCAAAAACATTCAGTACTTC

V gene: TRBV7-9
clone size: many
D gene: .
J gene: TRBJ2-6
CDR3 protein: CAPTAGANVLTF
CDR3 DNA: TGTGCCCCGACAGCCGGGGCCAACGTCCTGACTTTC

V gene: TRBV27
clone size: .
D gene: TRBD2
J gene: TRBJ2-7
CDR3 protein: CASSPLMGGWTSKGYEQYF
CDR3 DNA: TGTGCCAGCAGTCCACTAATGGGGGGGTGGACTAGCAAAGGCTACGAGCAGTACTTC

V gene: TRBV30
clone size: .
D gene: .
J gene: TRBJ2-7
CDR3 protein: CAWSVSYEQCF
CDR3 DNA: TGTGCCTGGAGTGTTAGCTACGAGCAGTGCTTC

V gene: TRBV5-1
clone size: few
D gene: TRBD1
J gene: TRBJ2-7
CDR3 protein: CASSLYRGIDEQYF
CDR3 DNA: TGCGCCAGCAGTCTGTACAGGGGTATAGACGAGCAGTACTTC

V gene: TRBV6-5
clone size: .
D gene: .
J gene: TRBJ2-1
CDR3 protein: CASSYSRWVEDEQFF
CDR3 DNA: TGTGCCAGCAGTTACTCGAGATGGGTTGAGGATGAGCAGTTCTTC

V gene: TRBV15
clone size: .
D gene: TRBD1
J gene: TRBJ1-5
CDR3 protein: CATSRHTGANQPQHF
CDR3 DNA: TGTGCCACCAGCAGACATACAGGGGCCAATCAGCCCCAGCATTTT

V gene: TRBV11-3
clone size: .
D gene: TRBD2
J gene: TRBJ2-5
CDR3 protein: CASSLRGLAGGGETQYF
CDR3 DNA: TGTGCCAGCAGCTTACGGGGACTAGCGGGAGGGGGAGAGACCCAGTACTTC

V gene: TRBV27
clone size: few
D gene: TRBD2
J gene: TRBJ2-7
CDR3 protein: CASSLNPILAGTYEQYF
CDR3 DNA: TGTGCCAGCAGTTTAAACCCCATACTAGCGGGGACTTACGAGCAGTACTTC

V gene: TRBV6-1
clone size: .
D gene: .
J gene: TRBJ1-1
CDR3 protein: CASSPGVLGEAFF
CDR3 DNA: TGTGCCAGCAGTCCGGGAGTCCTGGGTGAAGCTTTCTTT

V gene: TRBV12-2
clone size: .
D gene: .
J gene: TRBJ2-3
CDR3 protein: CASRLGGQGLAGGDAADTQYF
CDR3 DNA: TGTGCAAGTCGCTTAGGCGGTCAAGGACTAGCGGGAGGTGATGCAGCAGATACGCAGTATTTT

V gene: TRBV7-9
clone size: .
D gene: .
J gene: TRBJ1-4
CDR3 protein: CASNQGGSRATNEKLFF
CDR3 DNA: TGTGCCAGCAACCAGGGAGGATCCCGGGCAACTAATGAAAAACTGTTTTTT

V gene: TRBV7-9
clone size: .
D gene: .
J gene: TRBJ2-7
CDR3 protein: CASSLGLFGTLDF
CDR3 DNA: TGTGCCAGCAGCTTAGGTTTGTTCGGGACTCTCGACTTC

V gene: TRBV5-1
clone size: .
D gene: TRBD1
J gene: TRBJ1-4
CDR3 protein: CASSTGQGSEKLFF
CDR3 DNA: TGCGCCAGCAGTACCGGACAGGGAAGTGAAAAACTGTTTTTT

V gene: TRBV2
clone size: few
D gene: TRBD2
J gene: TRBJ2-7
CDR3 protein: CASSAPPGLAGVGVDEQYF
CDR3 DNA: TGTGCCAGCAGTGCACCCCCGGGACTAGCGGGAGTTGGTGTGGACGAGCAGTACTTC